Each of the 23 T cell receptor beta chains below was sequenced from the same sample in a study of cytotoxic CD8 clonotypes in ibrutinib-treated CLL. Using immunoSEQ multiplex PCR, the repertoire was profiled, and TCRdb retains in-frame clones only, with some absent. Of approximately 91,000 clones in the sample, roughly 77% were seen once. The sequences come from PBMCs, collected after 12 months of ibrutinib treatment. All receptors derive from a human donor with chronic lymphocytic leukemia.

This sequence joins TRBV27 and TRBJ2-2; 11 positions agree with TRBD2. Losses at the gene ends were 0 bases for V and 4 bases for J; bases not matched to a gene: 4. The CDR3 runs 17 residues. CDR1 and CDR2 from the germline V gene are MNHEY and SMNVEV (reference sequence). The CDR3 DNA sequence: TGTGCCAGCAGTTTATCCCTAGCGGGAGGAGGCACCGGGGAGCTGTTTTTT. Amino acid sequence: CASSLSLAGGGTGELFF.

The chain uses TRBV6-4 and TRBJ2-3; D gene uncertain. V was trimmed by 0 bases and J by 0 bases, leaving 10 bases between them. In germline, CDR1 is MRHNA, CDR2 SNTAGT. This CDR3 is 16 amino acids long. The chain's CDR3 is CASSDSASQSTDTQYF. The CDR3 DNA reads TGTGCCAGCAGTGACTCGGCCAGCCAGAGCACAGATACGCAGTATTTT.

V gene TRBV7-2 combines with J gene TRBJ1-2, with 10 bases matching TRBD1. The CDR3 extends over 15 amino acids. The V segment lost 5 bases and the J segment 3 bases; nucleotides outside the gene matches: 6. Looked up from germline, CDR1 is SGHTA and CDR2 is FQGNSA. CDR3 nucleotides: TGTGCCAGCAGCACTCGACAGGGGGCCGACTATGGCTACACCTTC. It specifies CASSTRQGADYGYTF. Based on the CDR3 plus reference TRBV7-2 and TRBJ1-2, the full variable domain is GAGVSQSPSNKVTEKGKDVELRCDPISGHTALYWYRQSLGQGLEFLIYFQGNSAPDKSGLPSDRFSAERTGGSVSTLTIQRTQQEDSAVYLCASSTRQGADYGYTFGSGTRLTVV.

The chain has TRBV9 and TRBJ2-2, with 8 bases matching TRBD2. The V gene end was trimmed by 4 bases and the J gene end by 7 bases; junction bases not matched to a gene: 15. Germline lookup yields CDR1 SGDLS and CDR2 YYNGEE. This CDR3 has 17 residues. The CDR3 protein is CASSPHRAGGVGGELFF. The DNA of the CDR3 is TGTGCCAGCAGCCCCCACCGGGCGGGAGGTGTTGGCGGGGAGCTGTTTTTT.

V is TRBV18 and J is TRBJ1-4; 7 bases agree with TRBD1. The CDR3 covers 14 residues. Germline V gene lookup returns CDR1 KGHSH and CDR2 LQKENI. With V trimmed by 3 bases and J by 7 bases, 5 bases remained unmatched. CDR3 in amino acids: CASSPTGLSEKLFF. The CDR3 nucleotides read TGTGCCAGCTCACCGACAGGGTTGAGTGAAAAACTGTTTTTT.

V gene TRBV10-3 combines with J gene TRBJ2-7; D not certain. Trimming stripped 6 bases from V and 3 bases from J, with 18 bases between. This CDR3 contains 15 residues. Per germline, CDR1 ENHRY and CDR2 SYGVKD. CDR3: CAIRRSVLTDYEQYF. CDR3 coding DNA: TGTGCCATCAGGCGGAGCGTCCTCACGGACTACGAGCAGTACTTC.

The chain is built from TRBV11-2 and TRBJ1-2; D is perhaps TRBD1 (6 bases). CDR1 and CDR2 from the germline V gene are SGHAT and FQNNGV. V dropped 4 bases and J dropped 5 bases, with 14 bases sitting between them. The CDR3 totals 14 residues. Here the CDR3 DNA reads TGTGCCAGCAGCTCAGTGGACAGTCAATATGGCTACACCTTC. Translating it yields CASSSVDSQYGYTF.

V is TRBV30 and J is TRBJ2-6; D might be TRBD2 (5 bases). Trimming removed 3 bases from V and 0 bases from J, with 6 bases in between. The V gene's germline CDR1 is GTSNPN and CDR2 SVGIG (reference sequence). The CDR3 is made up of 14 amino acids. CDR3 region: CAWSRGSGANVLTF. CDR3 coding DNA: TGTGCCTGGAGCCGGGGCTCTGGGGCCAACGTCCTGACTTTC.

V is TRBV28 and J is TRBJ2-7, with 7 positions matching TRBD2. J was trimmed by 0 bases and V by 3 bases; bases with no gene match: 14. Germline loops: CDR1 MDHEN, CDR2 SYDVKM. The CDR3 covers 18 residues. The CDR3 is CASSFGGGTGPSSYEQYF. DNA of the CDR3: TGTGCCAGCAGTTTTGGGGGGGGGACGGGTCCCTCCTCCTACGAGCAGTACTTC.

This clone was seen once. The chain combines TRBV7-6 with TRBJ2-1; unclear D gene. CDR1 and CDR2 from the germline V gene are SGHVS and FNYEAQ. Trimming stripped 5 bases from V and 10 bases from J, with 15 bases between. The length of the CDR3 is 13 residues. The CDR3 DNA is TGTGCCAGCAGCCCCGTGGTCTTAAGGGAGCAGTTCTTC. Amino acid sequence: CASSPVVLREQFF.

The V gene is TRBV4-2, the J gene TRBJ2-3, with TRBD1 as a possible D gene (5 bases). Germline CDR1 and CDR2: LGHNA and YNFKEQ. V lost 5 bases and J lost 9, with 9 bases in between. The CDR3 is 11 residues long. CDR3 DNA sequence: TGTGCCAGCAGCGTGGGGCCCACGCAGTATTTT. Protein product: CASSVGPTQYF.

The J gene is TRBJ1-2, the V gene TRBV7-9; perhaps TRBD1 as D (6 bases). CDR1 SEHNR and CDR2 FQNEAQ come from the germline V gene (reference sequence). CDR3 length equals 13 residues. Trimming cost V 5 bases and J 8 bases, with 15 bases left between them. CDR3 nucleotides: TGTGCCAGCAGCCCAGGGGTGGCCACGGGCTACACCTTC. It is translated as CASSPGVATGYTF.

The chain links TRBV5-4 to TRBJ2-5; tentatively, D is TRBD2 (6 bases). The V gene lost 0 bases and the J gene lost 3 bases, with 12 bases spanning the gap. CDR1 SGHNT and CDR2 YYREEE come from the germline V gene (reference sequence). This CDR3 spans 15 amino acids. The CDR3 spells CASSLVGGGEETQYF. As DNA, the CDR3 is TGTGCCAGCAGCTTGGTCGGGGGTGGGGAAGAGACCCAGTACTTC.

This clone was seen once. The chain carries TRBV11-3 and TRBJ2-1; 8 positions agree with TRBD2. Germline V gives CDR1 SGHNT, CDR2 YENEEA. CDR3 length: 15 amino acids. The V and J ends lost 1 base and 3 bases, in that order; junction bases with no gene match: 2. The CDR3 loop is CASSLAGTSYNEQFF. For the CDR3, the DNA is TGTGCCAGCAGCTTAGCCGGGACTAGCTACAATGAGCAGTTCTTC.

The genes are TRBV7-8 and TRBJ1-5; TRBD1 might be the D (6 bases). The CDR3 extends over 15 amino acids. Trimming removed 4 bases from V and 0 bases from J, with 10 bases in between. Germline V gene data show CDR1 as SGHVS and CDR2 as FQNEAQ. Here the CDR3 DNA reads TGTGCCAGCAGCTCCGGACAGCATAGCAATCAGCCCCAGCATTTT. Translating gives CASSSGQHSNQPQHF. Filled out from reference TRBV7-8 and TRBJ1-5, the complete variable domain reads GAGVSQSPRYKVAKRGQDVALRCDPISGHVSLFWYQQALGQGPEFLTYFQNEAQLDKSGLPSDRFFAERPEGSVSTLKIQRTQQEDSAVYLCASSSGQHSNQPQHFGDGTRLSIL.

Points on this clone: A junction end diverges from the germline sequence, so it may reflect a read error. The chain is built from TRBV4-2 and TRBJ2-1, with 13 bases lining up with TRBD2. The CDR3 totals 13 residues. Germline CDR1 LGHNA, CDR2 YNFKEQ. The CDR3 DNA follows: TGTGCCAGCAGCCCACGACTAGCGGGGGGCCACCTCTTC. Translation: CASSPRLAGGHLF.

The V call is TRBV2, the J call TRBJ2-3; the D is unclear. This CDR3 region has 12 residues. Trimming removed 3 bases from V and 5 bases from J, with 6 bases in between. Germline V gives CDR1 SNHLY, CDR2 FYNNEI. CDR3 nucleotides: TGTGCCAGCAGTGAGATGTTAGATACGCAGTATTTT. It yields the protein CASSEMLDTQYF.

The rearrangement joins TRBV2 to TRBJ2-2, with TRBD1 matching 7 bases. The J segment lost 4 bases and the V segment lost 6 bases, leaving 8 bases of the junction unmatched. In germline, CDR1 is SNHLY, CDR2 FYNNEI. The CDR3 consists of 15 residues. The CDR3 DNA reads TGTGCCAGCAGCGAAACAGGGGTACGCACCGGGGAGCTGTTTTTT. It translates to CASSETGVRTGELFF.

In its sample, this clone was seen a few times. V is TRBV2 and J is TRBJ2-7; TRBD2 aligns across 8 bases. The V segment lost 4 bases and the J segment 7 bases; nucleotides outside the gene matches: 12. CDR1 and CDR2 from the germline V gene are SNHLY and FYNNEI. This CDR3 contains 15 residues. As DNA, the CDR3 is TGTGCCAGCAGTGGAAGGGCTAGCGGGTACGAGGAGCAGTACTTC. Translated, it gives CASSGRASGYEEQYF.

The genes are TRBV20-1 and TRBJ1-1, with 7 bases lining up with TRBD1. CDR3 length equals 10 residues. In germline, CDR1 is DFQATT, CDR2 SNEGSKA (reference sequence). The CDR3 is CTRGGAEAFF. Here the CDR3 DNA reads TGCACCAGGGGGGGAGCTGAAGCTTTCTTT.

This clone was counted only a few times. The CDR3 loop reads CASSSGQAYNEQFF. In DNA form, the CDR3 reads TGTGCCAGCAGCTCGGGACAGGCCTACAATGAGCAGTTCTTC. The V and J genes are TRBV7-2 and TRBJ2-1, with TRBD1 matching 8 bases. The germline gives CDR1 SGHTA, CDR2 FQGNSA. V shed 4 bases and J 2 bases; nucleotides not matched to a gene: 1. The CDR3 consists of 14 residues.

The table lists this clone with a few counts. The CDR3: CASGRNEQFF. The CDR3 DNA reads TGTGCCAGCGGTAGGAATGAGCAGTTCTTC. The rearrangement joins TRBV11-2 to TRBJ2-1; no clear D gene. The germline gives CDR1 SGHAT, CDR2 FQNNGV. This CDR3 has 10 residues. Trimming removed 8 bases from V and 7 bases from J, with 6 bases in between.

The rearrangement uses TRBV19 and TRBJ2-7; 7 bases map to TRBD1. V gave up 5 bases and J gave up 2 bases; unmatched junction bases: 12. The length of the CDR3 is 16 residues. Germline CDR1 is LNHDA and CDR2 is SQIVND (reference sequence). CDR3 residues: CASSPHPGQGAYEQYF. The CDR3 DNA is TGTGCCAGTAGTCCCCACCCGGGGCAGGGGGCCTACGAGCAGTACTTC.